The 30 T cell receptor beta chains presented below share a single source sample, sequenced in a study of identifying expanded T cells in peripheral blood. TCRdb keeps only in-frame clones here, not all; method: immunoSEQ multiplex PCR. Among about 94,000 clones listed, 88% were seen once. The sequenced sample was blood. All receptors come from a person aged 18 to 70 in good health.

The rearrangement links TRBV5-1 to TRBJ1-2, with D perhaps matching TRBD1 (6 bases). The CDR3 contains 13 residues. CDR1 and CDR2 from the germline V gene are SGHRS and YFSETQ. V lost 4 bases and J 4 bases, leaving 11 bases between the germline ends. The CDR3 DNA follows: TGCGCCAGCAGCGTGGACAGCCTCTATGGCTACACCTTC. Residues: CASSVDSLYGYTF.

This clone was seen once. The CDR3 spells CASSPRRGPYTEAFF. The DNA of the CDR3 is TGTGCCAGCTCACCTCGGAGGGGGCCCTACACTGAAGCTTTCTTT. This rearrangement joins TRBV18 to TRBJ1-1; 7 nucleotides agree with TRBD1. V was pared by 3 bases and J by 3 bases, with 7 bases of the junction left unmatched. This CDR3 is built from 15 residues. Germline V CDR1 and CDR2: KGHSH, LQKENI.

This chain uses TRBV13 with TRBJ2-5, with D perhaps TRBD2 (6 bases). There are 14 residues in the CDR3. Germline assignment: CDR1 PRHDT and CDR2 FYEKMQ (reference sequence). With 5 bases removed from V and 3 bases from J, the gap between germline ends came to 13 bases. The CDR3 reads CASSPRGSEETQYF. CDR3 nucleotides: TGTGCCAGCAGCCCGCGGGGCAGCGAAGAGACCCAGTACTTC.

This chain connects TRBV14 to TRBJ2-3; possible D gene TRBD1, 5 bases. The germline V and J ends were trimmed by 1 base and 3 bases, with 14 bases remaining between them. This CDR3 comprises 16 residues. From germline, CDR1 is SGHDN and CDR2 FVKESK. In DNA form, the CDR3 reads TGTGCCAGCAGCCAAGCGCGTCAGGGCTGGACAGATACGCAGTATTTT. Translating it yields CASSQARQGWTDTQYF.

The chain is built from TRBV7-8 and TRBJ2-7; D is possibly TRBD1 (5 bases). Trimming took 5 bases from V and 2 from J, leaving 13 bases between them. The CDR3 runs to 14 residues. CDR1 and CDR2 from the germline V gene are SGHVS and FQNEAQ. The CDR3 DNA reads TGTGCCAGCAGCCCTCGAAGCAGGGCCTACGAGCAGTACTTC. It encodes CASSPRSRAYEQYF.

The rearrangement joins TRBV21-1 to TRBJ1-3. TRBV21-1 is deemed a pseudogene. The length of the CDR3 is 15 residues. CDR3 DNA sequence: TGTGCCAGCAGCAAAAAGGAGGGGGACGGAAACACCATATATTTT. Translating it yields CASSKKEGDGNTIYF.

The CDR3 nucleotides read TGTGCCAGCAGCCGGACTAGCGGGAGTTACAATGAGCAGTTCTTC. It specifies CASSRTSGSYNEQFF. The genes are TRBV27 and TRBJ2-1; 13 bases line up with TRBD2. Germline assignment: CDR1 MNHEY and CDR2 SMNVEV (reference sequence). This CDR3 contains 15 residues. Germline trimming cut 6 bases from V and 4 bases from J; bases unmatched to any gene: 3.

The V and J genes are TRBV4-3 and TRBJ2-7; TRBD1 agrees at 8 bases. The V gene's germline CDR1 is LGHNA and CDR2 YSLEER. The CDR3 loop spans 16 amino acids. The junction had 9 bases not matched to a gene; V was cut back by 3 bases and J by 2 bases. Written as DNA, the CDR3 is TGCGCCAGCAGCCAGGAAACGGGACAGGTACCCTACGAGCAGTACTTC. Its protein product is CASSQETGQVPYEQYF.

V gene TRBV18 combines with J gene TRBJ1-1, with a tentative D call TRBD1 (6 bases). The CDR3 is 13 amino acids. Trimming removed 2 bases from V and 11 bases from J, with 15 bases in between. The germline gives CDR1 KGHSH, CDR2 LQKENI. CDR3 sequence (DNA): TGTGCCAGCTCACCATCTCGGGGGCTGGTTGCTTTCTTT. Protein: CASSPSRGLVAFF.

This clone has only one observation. The CDR3 here is CASSVTYEQYF. The CDR3 DNA follows: TGTGCCAGCAGCGTTACCTACGAGCAGTACTTC. V and J are TRBV6-5 and TRBJ2-7, with no clear D. The CDR3 has 11 residues. Looked up from germline, CDR1 is MNHEY and CDR2 is SVGAGI. Deletions cut 6 bases from V and 2 bases from J, with 5 bases between.

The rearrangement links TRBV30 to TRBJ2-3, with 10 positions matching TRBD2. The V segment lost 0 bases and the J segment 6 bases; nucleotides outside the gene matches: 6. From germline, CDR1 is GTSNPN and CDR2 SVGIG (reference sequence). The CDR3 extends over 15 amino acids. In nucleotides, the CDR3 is TGTGCCTGGAGTGTAGGACTAGCGGCCCGGGATACGCAGTATTTT. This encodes CAWSVGLAARDTQYF.

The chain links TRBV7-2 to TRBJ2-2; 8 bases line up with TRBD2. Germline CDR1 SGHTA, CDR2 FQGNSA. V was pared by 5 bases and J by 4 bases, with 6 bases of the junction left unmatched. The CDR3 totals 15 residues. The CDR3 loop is CASSTRAGVTGELFF. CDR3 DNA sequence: TGTGCCAGCAGCACCCGAGCGGGAGTCACCGGGGAGCTGTTTTTT.

This CDR3 is CASSLNTGVFGYTF. CDR3 coding DNA: TGCGCCAGCAGCTTAAACACCGGAGTCTTTGGCTACACCTTC. The V and J genes are TRBV5-1 and TRBJ1-2; D is unresolved. CDR3 length: 14 residues. Trimming stripped 2 bases from V and 7 bases from J, with 15 bases between. Germline V lookup: CDR1 SGHRS, CDR2 YFSETQ.

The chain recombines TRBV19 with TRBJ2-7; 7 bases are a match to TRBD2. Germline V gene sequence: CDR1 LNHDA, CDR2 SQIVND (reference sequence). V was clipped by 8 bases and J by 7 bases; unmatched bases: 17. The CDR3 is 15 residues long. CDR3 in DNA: TGTGCCAGTCGAAAAGGGGAGGGCGGGGTCGGTGAGCAGTACTTC. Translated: CASRKGEGGVGEQYF.

The CDR3 region has the DNA TGTGCCAGCAGCTTAGGAGGGGGCGGAACTAGCGGATACAATGAGCAGTTCTTC. Its protein product is CASSLGGGGTSGYNEQFF. V gene TRBV7-6 combines with J gene TRBJ2-1; perhaps TRBD2 as D (8 bases). Germline CDR1 reads SGHVS; CDR2 reads FNYEAQ. The CDR3 is made up of 18 amino acids. V lost 1 base and J lost 4, with 20 bases in between.

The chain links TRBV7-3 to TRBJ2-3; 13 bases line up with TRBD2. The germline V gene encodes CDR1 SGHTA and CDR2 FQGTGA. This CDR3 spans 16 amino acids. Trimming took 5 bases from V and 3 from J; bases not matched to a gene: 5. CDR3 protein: CASSPTGLAGTDTQYF. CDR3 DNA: TGTGCCAGCAGCCCAACGGGACTAGCGGGAACAGATACGCAGTATTTT.

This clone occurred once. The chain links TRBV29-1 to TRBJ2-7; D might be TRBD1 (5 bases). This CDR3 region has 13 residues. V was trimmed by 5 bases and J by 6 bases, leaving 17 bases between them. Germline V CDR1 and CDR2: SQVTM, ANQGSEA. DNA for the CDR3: TGCAGCGTTTGCAATCAGGGTATTCCCGAGCAGTACTTC. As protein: CSVCNQGIPEQYF.

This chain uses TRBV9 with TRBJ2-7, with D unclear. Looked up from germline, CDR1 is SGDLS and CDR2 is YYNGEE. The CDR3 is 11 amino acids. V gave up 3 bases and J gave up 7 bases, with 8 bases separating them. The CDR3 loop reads CASSGAREQYF. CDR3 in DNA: TGTGCCAGCAGCGGCGCCCGTGAGCAGTACTTC.

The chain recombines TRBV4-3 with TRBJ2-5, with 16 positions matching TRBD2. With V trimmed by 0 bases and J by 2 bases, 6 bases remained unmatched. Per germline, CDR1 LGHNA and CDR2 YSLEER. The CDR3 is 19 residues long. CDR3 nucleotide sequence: TGCGCCAGCAGCCAAGACCCGGGACTAGCGGGAGGGGTACAAGAGACCCAGTACTTC. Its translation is CASSQDPGLAGGVQETQYF.

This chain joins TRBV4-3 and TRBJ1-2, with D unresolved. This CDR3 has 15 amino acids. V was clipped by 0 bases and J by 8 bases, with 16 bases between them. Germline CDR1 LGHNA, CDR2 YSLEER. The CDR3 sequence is CASSQDEGAPWGYTF. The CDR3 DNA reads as TGCGCCAGCAGCCAAGATGAGGGCGCCCCGTGGGGCTACACCTTC.

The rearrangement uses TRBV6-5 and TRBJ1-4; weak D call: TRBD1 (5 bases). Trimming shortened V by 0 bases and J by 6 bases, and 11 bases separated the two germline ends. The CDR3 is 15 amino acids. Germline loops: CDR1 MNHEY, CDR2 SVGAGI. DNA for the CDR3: TGTGCCAGCAGTTACTCGGGCAGGGAACATGAAAAACTGTTTTTT. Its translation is CASSYSGREHEKLFF.

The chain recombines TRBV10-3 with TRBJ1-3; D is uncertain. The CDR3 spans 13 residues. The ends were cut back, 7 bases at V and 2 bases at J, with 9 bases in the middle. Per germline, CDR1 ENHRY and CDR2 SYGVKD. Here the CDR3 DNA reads TGTGCCATCACCCAGGCGGCTGGAAACACCATATATTTT. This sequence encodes CAITQAAGNTIYF.

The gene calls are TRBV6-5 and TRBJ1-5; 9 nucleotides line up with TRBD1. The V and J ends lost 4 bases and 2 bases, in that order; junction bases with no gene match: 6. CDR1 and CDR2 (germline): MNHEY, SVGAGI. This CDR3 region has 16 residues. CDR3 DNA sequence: TGTGCCAGCAGTTTACAGGGGGCGAAGGGCAATCAGCCCCAGCATTTT. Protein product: CASSLQGAKGNQPQHF.

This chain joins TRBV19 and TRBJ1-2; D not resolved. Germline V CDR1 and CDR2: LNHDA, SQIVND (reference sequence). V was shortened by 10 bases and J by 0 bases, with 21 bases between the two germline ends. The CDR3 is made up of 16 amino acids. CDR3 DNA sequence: TGTGCCACTCGGCCGGCGGCTTTATCAGCTAACTATGGCTACACCTTC. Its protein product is CATRPAALSANYGYTF.

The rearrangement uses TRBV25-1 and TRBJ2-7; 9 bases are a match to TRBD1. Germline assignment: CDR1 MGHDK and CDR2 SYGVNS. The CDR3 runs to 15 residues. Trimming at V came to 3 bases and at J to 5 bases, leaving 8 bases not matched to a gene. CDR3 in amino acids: CASSDPPGQGNEQYF. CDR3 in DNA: TGTGCCAGCAGTGACCCACCGGGACAGGGCAACGAGCAGTACTTC.

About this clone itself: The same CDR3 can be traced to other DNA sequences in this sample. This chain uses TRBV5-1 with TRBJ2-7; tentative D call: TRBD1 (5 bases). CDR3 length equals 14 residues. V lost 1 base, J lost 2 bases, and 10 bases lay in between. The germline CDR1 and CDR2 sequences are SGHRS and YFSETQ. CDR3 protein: CASSLRQGTYEQYF. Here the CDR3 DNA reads TGCGCCAGCAGCTTGCGCCAGGGTACCTACGAGCAGTACTTC. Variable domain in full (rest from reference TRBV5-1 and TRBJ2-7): KAGVTQTPRYLIKTRGQQVTLSCSPISGHRSVSWYQQTPGQGLQFLFEYFSETQRNKGNFPGRFSGRQFSNSRSEMNVSTLELGDSALYLCASSLRQGTYEQYFGPGTRLTVT.

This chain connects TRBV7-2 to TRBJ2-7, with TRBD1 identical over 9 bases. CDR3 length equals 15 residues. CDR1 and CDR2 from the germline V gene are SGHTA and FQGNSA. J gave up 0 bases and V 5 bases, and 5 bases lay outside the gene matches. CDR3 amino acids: CASSLGTGTSYEQYF. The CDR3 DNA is TGTGCCAGCAGCCTAGGGACAGGGACCTCCTACGAGCAGTACTTC.

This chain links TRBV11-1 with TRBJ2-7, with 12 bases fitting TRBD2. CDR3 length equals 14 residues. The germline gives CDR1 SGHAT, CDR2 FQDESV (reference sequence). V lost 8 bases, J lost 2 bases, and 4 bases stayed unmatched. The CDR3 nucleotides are TGTGCCAGCCGGCGACTAGCGGGGGCCTACGAGCAGTACTTC. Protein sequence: CASRRLAGAYEQYF.

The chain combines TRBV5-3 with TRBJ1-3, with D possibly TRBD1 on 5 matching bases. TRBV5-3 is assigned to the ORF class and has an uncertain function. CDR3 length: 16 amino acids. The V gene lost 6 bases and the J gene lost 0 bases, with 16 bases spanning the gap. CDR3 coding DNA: TGTGCCAGAACCAGGCCCCCACAGGACTCTGGAAACACCATATATTTT. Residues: CARTRPPQDSGNTIYF.

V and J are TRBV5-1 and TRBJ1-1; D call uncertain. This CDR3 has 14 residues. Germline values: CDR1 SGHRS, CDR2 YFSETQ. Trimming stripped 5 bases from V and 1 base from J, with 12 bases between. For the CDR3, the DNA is TGCGCCAGCAGATGGGTGGGTGAGAACACTGAAGCTTTCTTT. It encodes CASRWVGENTEAFF.